One sample yielded the 29 T cell receptor beta chains listed below, sequenced in a study of neurological immune-mediated disorders. TCRdb used MiXCR to reprocess the 5' RACE reads, holding one entry per CDR3 protein. The sample has about 27,000 distinct CDR3 sequences, more than 2.5% seen once. The sequenced sample consisted of PBMCs. All receptors come from a woman in her thirties with multiple sclerosis.

In the case of this clonotype: A much larger clone differs by one base, so this may be a read error. J is TRBJ1-1 and V is TRBV7-2; D not resolved. The germline V gene has CDR1 SGHTA and CDR2 FQGNSA. The V and J ends lost 1 base and 2 bases respectively, with 8 bases between them. CDR3 length equals 14 residues. As DNA, the CDR3 is TGTGCCAGCAGCTTAGTTCCGATTAACACTGAAGCTTTCTTT. It specifies CASSLVPINTEAFF.

The chain has TRBV27 and TRBJ2-1, with 8 nucleotides matching TRBD2. Germline V gene data show CDR1 as MNHEY and CDR2 as SMNVEV (reference sequence). After removal of 5 bases from V and 4 bases from J, the junction contained 7 bases not matched to a gene. The CDR3 consists of 15 residues. The CDR3 DNA sequence: TGTGCCAGCAGTGACGGGGGCGGGGGGTACAATGAGCAGTTCTTC. Residues: CASSDGGGGYNEQFF.

This clonotype occurred many times. The CDR3, as DNA: TGCGCCAGCAGCCCTGCTTGGGGGGGGACCTACGAGCAGTACTTC. It translates to CASSPAWGGTYEQYF. The J gene is TRBJ2-7, the V gene TRBV4-1; 7 bases agree with TRBD2. With V trimmed by 4 bases and J by 2 bases, 8 bases remained unmatched. This CDR3 comprises 15 residues. From germline, CDR1 is MGHRA and CDR2 YSYEKL.

This clonotype has only a few counts. V usage is TRBV6-2 or TRBV6-3 and J usage is TRBJ1-1; D is possibly TRBD1 (5 bases). V was trimmed by 4 bases and J by 3 bases, leaving 9 bases between them. Germline loops: CDR1 MNHEY, CDR2 SVGEGT. This CDR3 contains 13 residues. CDR3 loop: CASSSKGYTEAFF. CDR3 DNA sequence: TGTGCCAGCAGTTCAAAGGGGTACACTGAAGCTTTCTTT.

This clonotype showed up many times. The rearrangement links TRBV5-1 to TRBJ1-1; D perhaps matches TRBD1 (5 bases). CDR3 length equals 15 residues. Trimming took 0 bases from V and 2 from J, leaving 11 bases between them. CDR1 and CDR2 (germline): SGHRS, YFSETQ. In DNA, the CDR3 is TGCGCCAGCAGCTTGGGTGGGACGACAAACACTGAAGCTTTCTTT. Translating it yields CASSLGGTTNTEAFF.

This clonotype is deemed medium-sized. This chain links TRBV5-1 with TRBJ1-1; the match to TRBD1 covers 7 bases. The CDR3 has 13 residues. The ends lost 5 bases at V and 2 bases at J; junction bases unmatched: 3. From germline, CDR1 is SGHRS and CDR2 YFSETQ. The CDR3: CASRRDSNTEAFF. The CDR3 DNA reads as TGCGCCAGCAGGAGGGACAGCAACACTGAAGCTTTCTTT.

This clonotype is categorized as medium-sized. The DNA of the CDR3 is TGCGCCAGCAGCCACTCGGGACTTACCTCCTACGAGCAGTACTTC. It encodes CASSHSGLTSYEQYF. The chain links TRBV5-1 to TRBJ2-7, with D maybe TRBD2 (6 bases). Trimming pared 4 bases from V and 0 bases from J, leaving 14 bases between. This CDR3 has 15 residues. The V gene's germline CDR1 is SGHRS and CDR2 YFSETQ.

This clonotype was recorded at least ten times. The V gene is TRBV15, the J gene TRBJ1-1; 7 nucleotides match TRBD1. Germline V gene lookup returns CDR1 LNHNV and CDR2 YYDKDF (reference sequence). The V segment lost 0 bases and the J segment 6 bases; nucleotides outside the gene matches: 7. The CDR3 spans 15 residues. The CDR3 sequence: CATSRDREGAAEAFF. CDR3 nucleotides: TGTGCCACCAGCAGAGATAGAGAGGGGGCTGCTGAAGCTTTCTTT.

This clonotype was seen many times. DNA of the CDR3: TGTGCCAGCAGCCGGAGCGGGGGTAGGAGCACAGATACGCAGTATTTT. This sequence encodes CASSRSGGRSTDTQYF. The chain is built from TRBV7-9 and TRBJ2-3; 8 positions agree with TRBD2. The germline V gene has CDR1 SEHNR and CDR2 FQNEAQ (reference sequence). This CDR3 is built from 16 residues. Losses at the gene ends were 5 bases for V and 0 bases for J; bases not matched to a gene: 7.

This clonotype was seen only a few times. A clone one base away is much larger, so this may be a read error. J is TRBJ2-7 and V is TRBV10-3; D perhaps matches TRBD1 (5 bases). The germline V gene has CDR1 ENHRY and CDR2 SYGVKD. This CDR3 is 13 amino acids long. Trimming left V 0 bases short and J 7 bases short, with 10 bases between. The CDR3 DNA sequence: TGTGCCATCAGTGAGTCAAAGGGGCGGGAGCAGTACTTC. The encoded protein is CAISESKGREQYF.

This clonotype was counted at least ten times. At one end the junction does not follow the germline gene, possibly because of a read error. V usage is TRBV4-3 and J usage is TRBJ1-5; TRBD1 matches at 7 bases. The CDR3 is 15 residues long. The germline CDR1 and CDR2 sequences are LGHNA and YSLEER. This CDR3 reads CASSKERQGGQPQNF. In DNA form, the CDR3 reads TGCGCCAGCAGCAAAGAGAGGCAGGGGGGGCAGCCCCAGAATTTT.

This clonotype was detected many times. The chain recombines TRBV2 with TRBJ1-4, with a tentative D call TRBD1 (5 bases). The CDR3 loop spans 15 amino acids. Germline CDR1 reads SNHLY; CDR2 reads FYNNEI. V lost 6 bases and J 3 bases, leaving 14 bases between the germline ends. The CDR3: CASSYLTGPNEKLFF. In DNA form, the CDR3 reads TGTGCCAGCAGCTATTTAACGGGACCTAATGAAAAACTGTTTTTT.

This clonotype turned up a few times. Given a much more abundant clone one base away, this may be a read error. The V gene is TRBV18, the J gene TRBJ1-3, with TRBD1 as a possible D gene (6 bases). The CDR3 is 15 residues long. Germline CDR1 is KGHSH and CDR2 is LQKENI. CDR3 in amino acids: CASSRDNFGGKTIYF. The CDR3 nucleotides read TGTGCCAGCTCAAGGGACAACTTTGGTGGAAAAACCATATATTTT.

In this sample, this clonotype turned up many times. J is TRBJ2-3 and V is TRBV12-3 or TRBV12-4; D ambiguous. Deletions cut 3 bases from V and 4 bases from J, with 8 bases between. The CDR3 length is 13 residues. This CDR3 is CASSFSTADTQYF. CDR3 sequence (DNA): TGTGCCAGCAGTTTTTCCACCGCAGATACGCAGTATTTT.

This clonotype was observed at least ten times. The junction and the germline gene differ at one end; a read error may be behind it. The rearrangement links TRBV7-7 to TRBJ2-1, with a possible D match to TRBD2 (6 bases). This CDR3 spans 16 amino acids. The germline V gene has CDR1 SSHAT and CDR2 FNYEAQ (reference sequence). The CDR3 loop is CASSHHAATSYNEQFF. CDR3 nucleotides: TGTGCTAGCAGCCATCACGCAGCGACTAGCTACAATGAGCAGTTCTTC.

This clonotype showed up many times. The V call is TRBV7-2, the J call TRBJ2-3; 10 bases are a match to TRBD1. Germline CDR1 and CDR2: SGHTA and FQGNSA. CDR3 length: 15 residues. V was clipped by 2 bases and J by 4 bases; unmatched bases: 3. In DNA, the CDR3 is TGTGCCAGCAGCTTACGACAGGGGGCCCCAGATACGCAGTATTTT. It is translated as CASSLRQGAPDTQYF.

The sample holds many counts of this clonotype. V is TRBV7-2 and J is TRBJ2-5; perhaps D is TRBD1 or TRBD2 (6 bases each). Per the germline V gene, CDR1 is SGHTA and CDR2 is FQGNSA. CDR3 length equals 15 residues. This chain's CDR3 is CATQAVGGAWETQYF. The CDR3 DNA follows: TGTGCGACACAGGCCGTGGGGGGCGCATGGGAGACCCAGTACTTC.

As concerns this clonotype: Mismatch with germline at one junction end may stem from a read error. This chain links TRBV18 with TRBJ1-5; D is uncertain. This CDR3 region has 13 residues. CDR1 is KGHSH, CDR2 LQKENI, per germline. CDR3 DNA sequence: TGTGCCAGCTCACCGGCGGGCGGGCAGTCCCAGAATTTT. Protein sequence: CASSPAGGQSQNF.

This clonotype has a count of ten or more. The chain uses TRBV18 and TRBJ2-3; no firm D call. There are 13 residues in the CDR3. Per germline, CDR1 KGHSH and CDR2 LQKENI. The V and J ends lost 1 base and 2 bases respectively, with 4 bases between them. The CDR3 reads CASSPRATDTQYF. In DNA form, the CDR3 reads TGTGCCAGCTCACCACGCGCCACAGATACGCAGTATTTT.

This clonotype occurred many times. In DNA, the CDR3 is TGTGCCAGCAGCTTGAGCGGCTACGAGCAGTACTTC. Encoded protein: CASSLSGYEQYF. V gene TRBV7-2 combines with J gene TRBJ2-7; the D gene is possibly TRBD2 (5 bases). Germline assignment: CDR1 SGHTA and CDR2 FQGNSA. This CDR3 is built from 12 residues. The V and J ends lost 3 bases and 3 bases respectively, with 6 bases between them.

This clonotype was found many times. This rearrangement joins TRBV5-1 to TRBJ2-5; 8 bases map to TRBD1. This CDR3 is 15 amino acids long. The V segment lost 5 bases and the J segment 4 bases; nucleotides outside the gene matches: 10. CDR1 is SGHRS, CDR2 YFSETQ, per germline. CDR3 DNA: TGCGCCAGCAGGGTGACAGGGGCCCCTGGAGAGACCCAGTACTTC. This codes for CASRVTGAPGETQYF.

This clonotype has at least ten counts. CDR3 region: CSVVASADTQYF. The CDR3 coding sequence is TGCAGCGTTGTGGCTAGCGCAGATACGCAGTATTTT. The chain employs TRBV29-1 and TRBJ2-3; D perhaps matches TRBD2 (6 bases). The V end was cut by 4 bases, the J end by 4 bases, with 9 bases between. Per the germline V gene, CDR1 is SQVTM and CDR2 is ANQGSEA. The CDR3 is 12 amino acids.

This clonotype was recorded at least ten times. The chain employs TRBV20-1 and TRBJ1-2; no definite D call. V gave up 6 bases and J gave up 3 bases, with 17 bases separating them. CDR3 size: 14 residues. Germline CDR1 DFQATT, CDR2 SNEGSKA (reference sequence). The CDR3 DNA reads as TGCAGTGCACTGCTCCCTTTCCCTTACTATGGCTACACCTTC. It codes for CSALLPFPYYGYTF.

The sample holds many counts of this clonotype. The chain has TRBV28 and TRBJ2-7; the D gene is possibly TRBD2 (7 bases). V lost 7 bases to trimming and J lost 3 bases, with 19 bases between them. Germline lookup yields CDR1 MDHEN and CDR2 SYDVKM. The CDR3 runs to 15 residues. CDR3 sequence: CASTQGGGIHYEQYF. CDR3 coding DNA: TGTGCCAGCACCCAAGGGGGGGGGATTCACTACGAGCAGTACTTC.

At least ten counts were recorded for this clonotype. The chain joins TRBV6-5 to TRBJ2-2; unclear D gene. Germline V gene sequence: CDR1 MNHEY, CDR2 SVGAGI. Trimming took off 3 bases at V and 9 bases at J, with 8 bases between the two ends. The CDR3 has 12 residues. For the CDR3, the DNA is TGTGCCAGCAGTTATACCGGTCGGGAGCTGTTTTTT. Its translation: CASSYTGRELFF.

This clonotype was detected ten times or more. The CDR3 loop is CASSPLGEQPQHF. CDR3 DNA sequence: TGTGCCAGCAGCCCCTTGGGGGAGCAGCCCCAGCATTTT. The chain joins TRBV5-5 to TRBJ1-5; tentatively, D is TRBD1 (5 bases). Looked up from germline, CDR1 is SGHKS and CDR2 is YYEKEE (reference sequence). The CDR3 runs to 13 residues. The V end lost 4 bases, the J end lost 7 bases, and 12 bases lay between the germline ends.

This clonotype was detected ten times or more. The chain employs TRBV12-3 or TRBV12-4 and TRBJ2-7, with D perhaps TRBD1 (5 bases). This CDR3 region has 15 residues. The ends were cut back, 6 bases at V and 0 bases at J, with 15 bases in the middle. The DNA of the CDR3 is TGTGCCAGCAGCAAACACGACAGAGGCTCCTACGAGCAGTACTTC. Translation gives CASSKHDRGSYEQYF.

The rearrangement uses TRBV10-3 and TRBJ2-7; the D is unclear. CDR1 and CDR2 (germline): ENHRY, SYGVKD. This CDR3 contains 13 residues. V shed 2 bases and J shed 5 bases, with 10 bases lying between them. The CDR3 spells CAISEGQENEQYF. The CDR3 region has the DNA TGTGCCATCAGTGAGGGGCAGGAAAACGAGCAGTACTTC.

This clonotype is deemed medium-sized. The rearrangement joins TRBV5-1 to TRBJ2-1, with TRBD2 as a possible D gene (6 bases). The CDR3 covers 15 residues. Trimming took off 4 bases at V and 0 bases at J, with 11 bases between the two ends. Germline CDR1 is SGHRS and CDR2 is YFSETQ. The CDR3 spells CASSAGSYSYNEQFF. The CDR3 DNA is TGCGCCAGCAGCGCCGGGAGCTACTCCTACAATGAGCAGTTCTTC.